This T cell receptor beta chain was captured in a study of cytotoxic CD8 clonotypes in ibrutinib-treated CLL. Study summary: Samples yielded averages of roughly 250,000 productive templates and over 90,000 productive rearrangements.

Library input was roughly 1.9 micrograms of DNA from cryopreserved PBMCs. Comment on this clone: Its antigen is not known.

The ends were cut back, 4 bases at V and 0 bases at J, with 6 bases in the middle. The CDR3 runs 13 residues. Germline CDR1 is LNHDA and CDR2 is SQIVND (reference sequence). This table comes from immunoSEQ multiplex PCR, and its TCRdb copy is limited to in-frame clones, with some not included. The profile shows more than 70,000 clones, roughly 77% of them singletons. General study points: Under therapy, public clonotypes either contracted or stayed stable, and they were uncommon.

This specimen consisted of PBMCs, obtained after 12 months of ibrutinib treatment. The origin of this receptor is a human donor with chronic lymphocytic leukemia. The rearrangement joins TRBV19 to TRBJ2-5, with D hard to call. The chain's CDR3 is CASSKRDQETQYF. The CDR3 DNA sequence: TGTGCCAGTAGTAAACGGGACCAAGAGACCCAGTACTTC.